One sample yielded the 6 T cell receptor beta chains listed below, sequenced in a study of blood T cell repertoires in COVID-19. Method: immunoSEQ multiplex PCR; TCRdb's copy keeps in-frame clones and lacks some. The table lists under 60,000 clones, roughly nine tenths of them singletons. Sequenced sample: peripheral blood. These receptors came from a man between 45 and 60 years old with acute or convalescent COVID-19.

The gene calls are TRBV18 and TRBJ2-2, with D perhaps matching TRBD1 (5 bases). The CDR3 extends over 15 amino acids. V was trimmed by 10 bases and J by 4 bases, leaving 19 bases between them. Per germline, CDR1 KGHSH and CDR2 LQKENI. The CDR3 loop is CATAFAQAPTGELFF. CDR3 DNA sequence: TGTGCCACCGCTTTCGCACAGGCGCCCACCGGGGAGCTGTTTTTT.

The J gene is TRBJ2-2, the V gene TRBV7-2, with D possibly matching TRBD1 (6 bases). This CDR3 is built from 16 residues. Trimming took 0 bases from V and 0 from J, leaving 8 bases between them. CDR1 SGHTA and CDR2 FQGNSA come from the germline V gene. CDR3 amino acids: CASSLAGTTNTGELFF. DNA of the CDR3: TGTGCCAGCAGCTTAGCGGGGACAACGAACACCGGGGAGCTGTTTTTT.

The chain carries TRBV30 and TRBJ2-5, with D tentatively TRBD2 (6 bases). The CDR3 is 12 residues long. The germline V gene encodes CDR1 GTSNPN and CDR2 SVGIG (reference sequence). Between the trimmed V and J ends, which lost 4 bases and 6 bases, there was a span of 12 bases. The CDR3 reads CAWTTSTQTQYF. CDR3 sequence (DNA): TGTGCCTGGACTACTAGCACGCAGACCCAGTACTTC.

This rearrangement joins TRBV11-2 to TRBJ2-3; D may be TRBD1 (6 bases). V was clipped by 0 bases and J by 6 bases, with 19 bases between them. There are 17 residues in the CDR3. The germline CDR1 and CDR2 sequences are SGHAT and FQNNGV. The CDR3 bases are TGTGCCAGCAGCTTAGATCTCGTCAGGGGCTTGCGGGATACGCAGTATTTT. Residues: CASSLDLVRGLRDTQYF.

The rearrangement joins TRBV6-5 to TRBJ2-7; D is perhaps TRBD1 (5 bases). V was shortened by 0 bases and J by 7 bases, with 7 bases between the two germline ends. The germline V gene encodes CDR1 MNHEY and CDR2 SVGAGI. The CDR3 spans 12 residues. This chain's CDR3 is CASSYSRQEQYF. In DNA, the CDR3 is TGTGCCAGCAGTTACTCCCGACAGGAGCAGTACTTC.

The gene calls are TRBV27 and TRBJ2-7; possible D gene TRBD1, 6 bases. CDR3 length equals 12 residues. Germline loops: CDR1 MNHEY, CDR2 SMNVEV (reference sequence). Trimming cost V 2 bases and J 6 bases, with 8 bases left between them. CDR3 nucleotide sequence: TGTGCCAGCAGTTTAGGGGGCGGCGAGCAGTACTTC. Protein product: CASSLGGGEQYF.